This TCR beta chain was obtained from a study of OX40 agonist ivuxolimab in advanced cancers. In the study overall: Three patients, one with hepatocellular carcinoma and two with cutaneous melanoma, responded partially.

This clone has more than one count but fewer than ten. Clones were read by immunoSEQ multiplex PCR, and TCRdb kept only the in-frame ones, dropping some. The data show about 89,000 clones, about 92% seen once. The CDR3 is made up of 16 amino acids. The V gene lost 0 bases and the J gene lost 2 bases, with 12 bases spanning the gap. Looked up from germline, CDR1 is SGDLS and CDR2 is YYNGEE. This sequence was found in an adult with an advanced solid tumor such as melanoma, head and neck, liver or kidney cancer. The sequencing used CD4+ or CD8+ T cells sorted from blood, collected in a trial of the OX40 agonist ivuxolimab. The V gene is TRBV9, the J gene TRBJ2-1; D may correspond to TRBD1 or TRBD2 (5 bases each). As DNA, the CDR3 is TGTGCCAGCAGCGTAGGGTCGGGGCAGACCTACAATGAGCAGTTCTTC. It is translated as CASSVGSGQTYNEQFF. The whole variable domain, filled in from reference TRBV9 and TRBJ2-1, reads DSGVTQTPKHLITATGQRVTLRCSPRSGDLSVYWYQQSLDQGLQFLIQYYNGEERAKGNILERFSAQQFPDLHSELNLSSLELGDSALYFCASSVGSGQTYNEQFFGPGTRLTVL.